This T cell receptor (delta chain) derives from a study of γδ T cells in repeated Plasmodium falciparum infection. Study summary: The natural-infection arm compared Malian children under seasonal malaria with matched Australian children. Samples were taken at baseline, before some infections, and 21 days after each. The study, taken as a whole, reports: Repeated controlled infections reportedly drove waves of new clonotype selection in Vdelta2-negative, mostly Vdelta1+, gammadelta repertoires. Compared with Australian children, Malian Vdelta2-negative repertoires seemed more clonal, less diverse, less shared.

Germline V gene lookup returns CDR1 TSWWSYY and CDR2 QGS. There are 21 residues in the CDR3. TCRdb reprocessed the multiplex PCR reads using CATT. The data contain 80,000 to 95,000 delta-chain clones, 1.4% to 1.5% of them singletons. Gammadelta T cells were flow-sorted from PBMC into Vgamma9/Vdelta2+ and Vdelta2-negative populations for bulk analysis. This clone occurred a few times. The target antigen is unknown. This likely stems from a read error, as it lies one base from a far larger clone. The sample holds other DNA sequences that translate to the same CDR3. The sequenced sample was gamma-delta T cells from blood. This chain connects TRDV1 to TRDJ1; the match to TRDD3 covers 10 bases. This receptor was identified in a pool of human donors (malaria-infected and uninfected, not separated). CDR3 protein: CALGERRAGYWGIRFTDKLIF. In DNA, the CDR3 is TGTGCTCTTGGGGAACGGCGTGCGGGGTACTGGGGGATTCGTTTCACCGATAAGCTCATCTTT.